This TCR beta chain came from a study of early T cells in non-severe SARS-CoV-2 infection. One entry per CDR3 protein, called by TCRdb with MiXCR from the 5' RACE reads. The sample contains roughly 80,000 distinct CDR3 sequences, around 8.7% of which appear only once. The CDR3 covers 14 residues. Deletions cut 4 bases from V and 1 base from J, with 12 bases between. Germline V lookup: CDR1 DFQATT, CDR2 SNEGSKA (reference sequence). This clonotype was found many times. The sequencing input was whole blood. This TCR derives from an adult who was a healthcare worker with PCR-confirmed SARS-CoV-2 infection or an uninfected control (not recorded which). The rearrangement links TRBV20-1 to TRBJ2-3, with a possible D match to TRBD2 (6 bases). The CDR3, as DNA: TGCAGTGCTAAAGTCCCTAGCGGCACAGATACGCAGTATTTT. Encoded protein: CSAKVPSGTDTQYF.